A selection of T cell receptor beta chains follows, all from one sample in a study of cytomegalovirus exposure and HLA in healthy donors. Repertoires were generated with immunoSEQ multiplex PCR, while TCRdb's copy carries only in-frame clones and drops some. The table records fewer than 250,000 clones, about 80% of them present only once. Input material: PBMCs. Every receptor here comes from a man aged 40-50 years in good health and CMV-seropositive. The CDR3 runs from the conserved cysteine through the conserved F or W. The order of the fields is V gene, J gene, clone size, D gene, CDR3 DNA, CDR3 protein. The D gene is left open where the match is weak. Clone size appears in some rows only: once, few, many, or a class for an expanded clone.

>TRBV5-1|TRBJ2-6|.|.
TGCGCCAGCAGCTTGGAGGGCCTAGCCTTTAGCTCTGGGGCCAACGTCCTGACTTTC
CASSLEGLAFSSGANVLTF
>TRBV11-3|TRBJ2-1|.|.
TGTGCCAGCAGCTTGTGGGGGCGACTACGGACCAATGAGCAGTTCTTC
CASSLWGRLRTNEQFF
>TRBV27|TRBJ2-6|.|TRBD1
TGTGCCAGCAGTTTAGGACAGGGCGATTCTGGGGCCAACGTCCTGACTTTC
CASSLGQGDSGANVLTF
>TRBV7-9|TRBJ2-7|.|.
TGTGCCAGCAGCTTAGATGGAGGCTACGAGCAGTACTTC
CASSLDGGYEQYF
>TRBV6-5|TRBJ1-1|.|.
TGTGCCAGCAGTTACCTGGCAGGGGCAGGAGCTTTCTTT
CASSYLAGAGAFF
>TRBV30|TRBJ1-6|.|.
TGTGCCTGGAGTGCAGGCCAATTAAGTAGTGGGCCCCTCCACTTT
CAWSAGQLSSGPLHF
>TRBV5-1|TRBJ2-7|.|TRBD1
TGCGCCAGCTCATGGACAGGGAGCTCCTACGAGCAGTACTTC
CASSWTGSSYEQYF
>TRBV19|TRBJ2-7|.|TRBD1
TGTGCCAGTAGTATAGACAGACAGGGATCCTACGAGCAGTACTTC
CASSIDRQGSYEQYF
>TRBV6-5|TRBJ1-1|few|TRBD1
TGTGCCAGCCACAGGGGGCTGGGGACTGAAGCTTTCTTT
CASHRGLGTEAFF
>TRBV7-9|TRBJ1-2|.|TRBD1
TGTGCCAGCAGCTGGACAGGGGTTAACTATGGCTACACCTTC
CASSWTGVNYGYTF
>TRBV19|TRBJ2-3|.|TRBD2
TGTGCCTGTAGCGGGAGGGGAGATACGCAGTATTTT
CACSGRGDTQYF
>TRBV6-1|TRBJ2-7|.|TRBD2
TGTGCCAGCAGTGATACGGTTCTAGCGGGTAGATTC
CASSDTVLAGRF
>TRBV7-3|TRBJ2-5|.|TRBD2
TGTGCCAGCAGCTTTAGCGGGAGAGACCAAGAGACCCAGTACTTC
CASSFSGRDQETQYF
>TRBV5-6|TRBJ1-5|few|.
TGTGCCAGCAGCTTGGCGGCAGGCTTGAATCAGCCCCAGCATTTT
CASSLAAGLNQPQHF
>TRBV7-9|TRBJ2-1|.|.
TGTGCCAGCAGCCCTCCGACAGGAATGGGGCAGTTCTTC
CASSPPTGMGQFF
>TRBV4-1|TRBJ2-1|.|.
TGCGCCAGCAGCCCATCGAGCTCCTACAATGAGCAGTTCTTC
CASSPSSSYNEQFF
>TRBV2|TRBJ1-1|.|TRBD1
TGTGCCAGCAGGACAGGGATGAACACTGAAGCTTTCTTT
CASRTGMNTEAFF
>TRBV27|TRBJ1-5|.|.
TGTGCCAGCAGTTTCGGGGGTAGCAATCAGCCCCAGCATTTT
CASSFGGSNQPQHF
>TRBV11-3|TRBJ1-1|.|TRBD1
TGTGCCAGCAGCTTAGAGGGACAGGGGGCTGATGAAGCTTTCTTT
CASSLEGQGADEAFF
>TRBV5-1|TRBJ1-2|.|.
TGCGCCAGCAGCCCGGAAACAGGGTTCAACTATGGCTACACCTTC
CASSPETGFNYGYTF
>TRBV5-3|TRBJ2-2|.|.
TGTGCCAGAAGCTTGCTCCAGGGGCGGAACACCGGGGAGCTGTTTTTT
CARSLLQGRNTGELFF
>TRBV7-2|TRBJ2-2|.|TRBD2
TGTGCCAGCAGCCCCCATAGCGGGACCAACACCGGGGAGCTGTTTTTT
CASSPHSGTNTGELFF
>TRBV6-4|TRBJ2-1|once|.
TGTGCCAGCAGTGACTCTAGCTACAATGAGCAGTTCTTC
CASSDSSYNEQFF
>TRBV6-4|TRBJ1-4|few|TRBD1
TGTGCCAGCACGGGACAGGACATCAATGAAAAACTGTTTTTT
CASTGQDINEKLFF
>TRBV7-9|TRBJ1-1|.|.
TGTGTCAGCAGCTTCTCAGTGATGAACACTGAAGCTTTCTTT
CVSSFSVMNTEAFF
>TRBV7-9|TRBJ2-7|once|TRBD2
TGTGCCAGCAGCTCGGGACTAGCGGGGCTTTACTACGAGCAGTACTTC
CASSSGLAGLYYEQYF
>TRBV11-2|TRBJ2-1|.|TRBD2
TGTGCCAGCAGCTTCGGACTAGCGGGAGGAAATGAGCAGTTCTTC
CASSFGLAGGNEQFF
>TRBV10-2|TRBJ2-1|.|.
TGCGCCAGCACCCTCTCCCCTACAGGGTACGAGCAGTTCTTC
CASTLSPTGYEQFF
>TRBV2|TRBJ2-2|.|TRBD2
TGTGCCAGCAGTGGGACTAGCGGGAGTGGGGAGCTGTTTTTT
CASSGTSGSGELFF
>TRBV4-1|TRBJ2-2|.|TRBD2
TGCGCCAGCAGCCAAGTCGGTCAAGGGACTAGTAACACCGGGGAGCTGTTTTTT
CASSQVGQGTSNTGELFF
>TRBV5-1|TRBJ2-1|.|TRBD2
TGCGCCAGCAGCTTGGATAGCGGGAATGAGCAGTTCTTC
CASSLDSGNEQFF
>TRBV5-1|TRBJ1-1|.|.
TGCGCCAGCAGCTTAAATAGTGACCGGCCCGGGGGCACTGAAGCTTTCTTT
CASSLNSDRPGGTEAFF
>TRBV27|TRBJ2-1|.|TRBD2
TGTGCCAGCTTGGACGGGACTAGCGGTCTCAATGAGCAGTTCTTC
CASLDGTSGLNEQFF
>TRBV7-9|TRBJ1-1|.|.
TGTGCCAGCAGCACGACTGAGATGAACACTGAAGCTTTCTTT
CASSTTEMNTEAFF
>TRBV30|TRBJ1-5|.|.
TGTGCCTGGAGTTTGGGGGGGGCTGGCAATCAGCCCCAGCATTTT
CAWSLGGAGNQPQHF
>TRBV7-9|TRBJ2-4|.|TRBD2
TGTGCCAGCAGCCCTCGCTCGGGGGAGGGCCCATGGGACATTCAGTACTTC
CASSPRSGEGPWDIQYF
>TRBV6-5|TRBJ1-1|.|.
TGTGCCATCAGTAACGACTACAGTAACACTGAAGCTTTCTTT
CAISNDYSNTEAFF
>TRBV2|TRBJ1-1|.|.
TGTGCCAGCAGTGAAGACCAGGGTTCATCTGAAGCTTTCTTT
CASSEDQGSSEAFF
>TRBV9|TRBJ2-3|few|.
TGTGCCAGCAGCGTAGCTATCACAGATACGCAGTATTTT
CASSVAITDTQYF
>TRBV2|TRBJ2-1|.|TRBD1
TGTGCCAGCAGGGATGGGGGACAGGCGCCATACAATGAGCAGTTCTTC
CASRDGGQAPYNEQFF
>TRBV18|TRBJ2-3|once|TRBD1
TGTGCCAGCTCACCAGGGACAGGGGTCGCAGATACGCAGTATTTT
CASSPGTGVADTQYF
>TRBV10-2|TRBJ1-1|.|TRBD1
TGCGCCAGCAGTCAACAGGGGGCCACTGAAGCTTTCTTT
CASSQQGATEAFF
>TRBV4-1|TRBJ1-2|few|.
TGCGCCAGCAGCCAAGACCCAGGGGATGGCTACACCTTC
CASSQDPGDGYTF
>TRBV30|TRBJ1-3|.|.
TGTGCCTGGAGTGTATGGGGAAGGGGCACTCACTCTGGAAACACCATATATTTT
CAWSVWGRGTHSGNTIYF
>TRBV29-1|TRBJ2-2|once|.
TGCAGCGTGGGAGACATGGTCGGGGAGCTGTTTTTT
CSVGDMVGELFF
>TRBV7-9|TRBJ2-7|.|TRBD1
TGTGCCAGCAGCTTCCTACTCGGGACAGGGACGGGAGAGCAGTACTTC
CASSFLLGTGTGEQYF
>TRBV15|TRBJ1-3|once|TRBD1
TGTGCCACCAGCAGTGACCCAGACAGGGCGGAGGACACCATATATTTT
CATSSDPDRAEDTIYF
>TRBV7-3|TRBJ2-1|.|TRBD2
TGTGCCAGCAGCTTAGGACTAGCGGGTTACAATGAGCAGTTCTTC
CASSLGLAGYNEQFF
>TRBV7-9|TRBJ2-1|few|.
TGTGCCAGCAGCCTAGGACTAATCAATGAGCAGTTCTTC
CASSLGLINEQFF
>TRBV5-1|TRBJ1-1|.|TRBD1
TGCGCCAGCAGCTTGATATTGACAGGGGGCTCAAACACTGAAGCTTTCTTT
CASSLILTGGSNTEAFF
>TRBV4-1|TRBJ1-2|once|.
TGCGCCAGCAGCCAATCGAGTTATGGCTACACCTTC
CASSQSSYGYTF
>TRBV7-3|TRBJ2-5|.|TRBD2
TGTGCCAGCAGCTTAGCGGGAGGGCGCGAAGAGACCCAGTACTTC
CASSLAGGREETQYF
>TRBV11-2|TRBJ1-5|.|TRBD1
TGTGCCAGCAGCTTAGAGCCGACAGGGCGTCAGCCCCAGCATTTT
CASSLEPTGRQPQHF
>TRBV12-5|TRBJ2-2|.|.
TGTGCTAGTGGACAGGGGAACACCGGGGAGCTGTTTTTT
CASGQGNTGELFF
>TRBV7-9|TRBJ2-1|.|TRBD1
TGTGCCAGCAGCGCCTGGACAGGGGCCCAGTACAATGAGCAGTTCTTC
CASSAWTGAQYNEQFF